This T cell receptor (beta chain) was identified during a study of identical twins. The CDR3 is 11 amino acids. V gave up 7 bases and J gave up 7 bases, with 10 bases separating them. CDR1 is MNHEY, CDR2 SVGEGT, per germline. A universal primer site was incorporated via template switching, and the cDNA contained unique molecular identifiers. Via MiXCR, TCRdb re-called the 5' RACE reads, giving one row per CDR3 protein. The sample has fewer than 250,000 distinct CDR3 sequences, 7.5% seen once. This clonotype was found many times. Another study also made use of these data, one on yellow fever vaccine responses in identical twins.

V and J are TRBV6-2 or TRBV6-3 and TRBJ1-1; TRBD1 might be the D (5 bases). This sequence was found in a young woman in good health. Sequencing was carried out using memory (CD45RO+) T cells sorted from blood. Written as DNA, the CDR3 is TGTGCCAGCAAAAGGGACGTTGAAGCTTTCTTT. Amino acid sequence: CASKRDVEAFF.